The 11 T cell receptor beta chains given below trace back to one sample, sequenced in a study of blood T cell repertoires in COVID-19. This table comes from immunoSEQ multiplex PCR, and its TCRdb copy is limited to in-frame clones, with some not included. The sample contains about 29,000 clones, roughly nine tenths of which appear only once. The sample taken for sequencing was peripheral blood. The source is a human donor in a cohort sampled during active COVID-19.

The chain is built from TRBV19 and TRBJ2-5; 12 bases line up with TRBD2. Germline lookup yields CDR1 LNHDA and CDR2 SQIVND (reference sequence). With V trimmed by 5 bases and J by 5 bases, 6 bases remained unmatched. This CDR3 is 15 amino acids long. The CDR3 protein is CASSVTSGGYETQYF. CDR3 in DNA: TGTGCCAGTAGTGTGACTAGCGGGGGTTATGAGACCCAGTACTTC.

The chain employs TRBV29-1 and TRBJ2-2, with D maybe TRBD1 (5 bases). CDR3 length: 13 residues. The ends were cut back, 7 bases at V and 7 bases at J, with 16 bases in the middle. Germline assignment: CDR1 SQVTM and CDR2 ANQGSEA. CDR3 region: CSGRGQRNGELFF. The CDR3 nucleotides are TGCAGCGGTAGGGGTCAAAGGAACGGGGAGCTGTTTTTT.

The chain carries TRBV4-3 and TRBJ1-5; 12 positions agree with TRBD1. In germline, CDR1 is LGHNA, CDR2 YSLEER. V was pared by 0 bases and J by 2 bases, with 5 bases of the junction left unmatched. This CDR3 has 18 residues. CDR3 coding DNA: TGCGCCAGCAGCCAAGACAAGGGACAGGGGGCTGGCAATCAGCCCCAGCATTTT. The encoded protein is CASSQDKGQGAGNQPQHF.

The count of this clone is one. For the CDR3, the DNA is TGTGCCACCAGCCAGGGGTCCCAGCCCCAGCATTTT. Translation gives CATSQGSQPQHF. The chain links TRBV24-1 to TRBJ1-5; the D gene is possibly TRBD1 (6 bases). The CDR3 is made up of 12 amino acids. The germline V gene has CDR1 KGHDR and CDR2 SFDVKD. V lost 7 bases to trimming and J lost 7 bases, with 10 bases between them.

This chain connects TRBV12-1 to TRBJ2-5; the D call of TRBD1 is as the table states it, not checked on the DNA. TRBV12-1 is given as a pseudogene. CDR3 size: 15 residues. As DNA, the CDR3 is TGTGCCAGCAGCCGAAGGTACAGCAACCAAGAGACCCAGTACTTC. Translated, it gives CASSRRYSNQETQYF.

The chain couples TRBV3-1 (or the pseudogene TRBV3-2) to TRBJ2-1; TRBD2 matches 7 bases. This CDR3 is 11 amino acids long. Germline CDR1 LGHDT, CDR2 YNNKEL (reference sequence). V shed 3 bases, J shed 13 bases, and the junction held 3 bases outside the gene matches. The CDR3 nucleotides are TGTGCCAGCAGCCAGGGGGGGGGACAGTTCTTC. Translation gives CASSQGGGQFF.

This clone was counted a single time. The chain combines TRBV5-4 with TRBJ1-2; possibly TRBD1 for D (6 bases). Deletions cut 4 bases from V and 8 bases from J, with 21 bases between. CDR3 length: 15 residues. The germline gives CDR1 SGHNT, CDR2 YYREEE (reference sequence). CDR3 loop: CASSEGGGAFGGYTF. DNA for the CDR3: TGTGCCAGCAGCGAAGGCGGGGGGGCCTTCGGGGGCTACACCTTC.

This clone is a singleton in its sample. Other nucleotide sequences in the sample specify the same CDR3. V is TRBV5-1 and J is TRBJ2-2; 7 nucleotides agree with TRBD1. The V gene end was trimmed by 5 bases and the J gene end by 5 bases; junction bases not matched to a gene: 15. From germline, CDR1 is SGHRS and CDR2 YFSETQ. The CDR3 runs to 17 residues. The CDR3 is CASSIRVAGGRTGELFF. DNA for the CDR3: TGCGCCAGCAGTATTCGCGTGGCAGGGGGTCGGACCGGGGAGCTGTTTTTT.

This chain joins TRBV3-1 (or the pseudogene TRBV3-2) and TRBJ2-7; 11 bases agree with TRBD2. Germline assignment: CDR1 LGHDT and CDR2 YNNKEL (reference sequence). The CDR3 is made up of 14 amino acids. The V segment lost 1 base and the J segment 6 bases; nucleotides outside the gene matches: 2. The CDR3 loop reads CASSQAGTSGEQYF. The CDR3 DNA sequence: TGTGCCAGCAGCCAAGCCGGGACTAGCGGCGAGCAGTACTTC.

The chain carries TRBV2 and TRBJ1-2; perhaps TRBD1 as D (6 bases). This CDR3 comprises 14 residues. V shed 3 bases and J shed 2 bases, with 10 bases lying between them. From germline, CDR1 is SNHLY and CDR2 FYNNEI. The CDR3: CASSEWQGNYGYTF. In DNA form, the CDR3 reads TGTGCCAGCAGTGAGTGGCAGGGGAACTATGGCTACACCTTC.

The rearrangement joins TRBV4-2 to TRBJ2-1; D uncertain. From germline, CDR1 is LGHNA and CDR2 YNFKEQ. The CDR3 is 13 amino acids. The V end lost 1 base, the J end lost 8 bases, and 9 bases lay between the germline ends. The CDR3 protein is CASSQVMQDEQFF. DNA of the CDR3: TGTGCCAGCAGCCAAGTGATGCAGGATGAGCAGTTCTTC.